The 18 T cell receptor beta chains presented below share a single source sample, sequenced in a study of shared clonotypes between healthy human individuals. Clones were read by immunoSEQ multiplex PCR, and TCRdb kept only the in-frame ones, dropping some. This sample has 2 million to 2.5 million clones, with under 95% found just once. Sequences were obtained from naive CD4+ T cells from PBMCs. Subset specified: CD45RA+ positively selected. The receptors were gathered from a young man in good health. Some clones in this sample may be carry-over from other donors' samples.

This chain joins TRBV27 and TRBJ2-7; TRBD1 agrees at 7 bases. The V gene's germline CDR1 is MNHEY and CDR2 SMNVEV (reference sequence). The CDR3 is made up of 14 amino acids. The ends lost 0 bases at V and 2 bases at J; junction bases unmatched: 1. CDR3 bases: TGTGCCAGCAGTTTATCGGGACAGCCCTACGAGCAGTACTTC. It encodes CASSLSGQPYEQYF.

The rearrangement uses TRBV27 and TRBJ2-7; 12 nucleotides line up with TRBD2. Germline V gives CDR1 MNHEY, CDR2 SMNVEV (reference sequence). Unmatched junction bases numbered 10, after V lost 2 bases and J lost 5 bases. This CDR3 is built from 17 residues. The CDR3 sequence: CASSLRRLAGVYHEQYF. As DNA, the CDR3 is TGTGCCAGCAGTTTACGTCGACTAGCGGGAGTTTATCACGAGCAGTACTTC.

The V call is TRBV28, the J call TRBJ2-5; 10 nucleotides align to TRBD1. The better agreement between TRBJ2-7 and the DNA end casts doubt on the J call. The germline V gene has CDR1 MDHEN and CDR2 SYDVKM. There are 14 residues in the CDR3. The CDR3 spells CASSWTGGNYEQYF. The CDR3, as DNA: TGTGCCAGCAGTTGGACAGGGGGAAATTACGAGCAGTACTTC.

The chain uses TRBV4-2 and TRBJ1-4, with D perhaps matching TRBD1 (5 bases). V gave up 1 base and J gave up 7 bases, with 10 bases separating them. This CDR3 comprises 14 residues. Per the germline V gene, CDR1 is LGHNA and CDR2 is YNFKEQ. CDR3 sequence: CASSQVFGGEKLFF. The DNA of the CDR3 is TGTGCCAGCAGCCAAGTTTTCGGGGGTGAAAAACTGTTTTTT.

This clone is a singleton in its sample. The chain links TRBV30 to TRBJ2-1; tentatively, D is TRBD2 (6 bases). The CDR3 is 14 residues long. V dropped 4 bases and J dropped 7 bases, with 17 bases sitting between them. The germline gives CDR1 GTSNPN, CDR2 SVGIG (reference sequence). The CDR3 coding sequence is TGTGCCTGGACCACAGGTACGGGAGCGAATGAGCAGTTCTTC. Translation: CAWTTGTGANEQFF.

This chain connects TRBV28 to TRBJ2-3; TRBD2 aligns across 7 bases. J gave up 0 bases and V 5 bases, and 2 bases lay outside the gene matches. Germline V gene lookup returns CDR1 MDHEN and CDR2 SYDVKM. The CDR3 loop spans 14 amino acids. CDR3 residues: CASSKAGSTDTQYF. CDR3 nucleotide sequence: TGTGCCAGCAGTAAAGCGGGGAGCACAGATACGCAGTATTTT.

The genes are TRBV28 and TRBJ2-6; no reliable D call. The CDR3 is 16 amino acids. Germline V gene data show CDR1 as MDHEN and CDR2 as SYDVKM. V dropped 5 bases and J dropped 0 bases, with 11 bases sitting between them. CDR3 amino acids: CASSRIQSSGANVLTF. The CDR3 DNA is TGTGCCAGCAGTCGGATCCAAAGCTCTGGGGCCAACGTCCTGACTTTC.

This rearrangement joins TRBV5-4 to TRBJ2-1; D is unclear. Germline CDR1 reads SGHNT; CDR2 reads YYREEE (reference sequence). This CDR3 has 13 amino acids. Trimming pared 5 bases from V and 9 bases from J, leaving 15 bases between. CDR3 coding DNA: TGTGCCAGCAGTTCCCCTAGGTGGGGTGAGCAGTTCTTC. Amino acids: CASSSPRWGEQFF.

This sequence joins TRBV2 and TRBJ2-2; tentative D call: TRBD2 (7 bases). This CDR3 has 15 residues. Looked up from germline, CDR1 is SNHLY and CDR2 is FYNNEI. V was pared by 8 bases and J by 7 bases, with 20 bases between. CDR3 loop: CASDGEGQGFGELFF. The CDR3 nucleotides read TGTGCCAGCGATGGGGAGGGACAAGGTTTCGGGGAGCTGTTTTTT.

The rearrangement uses TRBV5-1 and TRBJ2-4, with 12 bases fitting TRBD1. Germline V gene lookup returns CDR1 SGHRS and CDR2 YFSETQ. J lost 1 base, V lost 4 bases, and 3 bases had no gene match. The CDR3 contains 16 residues. The CDR3 loop reads CASSKGQGAAKNIQYF. CDR3 DNA sequence: TGCGCCAGCAGCAAGGGACAGGGGGCGGCCAAAAACATTCAGTACTTC.

In the case of this clone: The sample holds other DNA sequences that translate to the same CDR3. V and J are TRBV7-9 and TRBJ2-7, with D perhaps being TRBD1 or TRBD2 (5 bases each). There are 14 residues in the CDR3. V shed 3 bases and J shed 0 bases, with 9 bases lying between them. Germline values: CDR1 SEHNR, CDR2 FQNEAQ (reference sequence). The CDR3 here is CASSLGRSSYEQYF. In nucleotides, the CDR3 is TGTGCCAGCAGCTTGGGACGAAGCTCCTACGAGCAGTACTTC.

A remark on this clone: This may be a read error: a much more frequent sequence differs by one nucleotide. This chain joins TRBV5-5 and TRBJ1-1; D call uncertain. Between the trimmed V and J ends, which lost 1 base and 0 bases, there was a span of 4 bases. This CDR3 is 13 amino acids long. Looked up from germline, CDR1 is SGHKS and CDR2 is YYEKEE (reference sequence). The CDR3 DNA follows: TGTGCCAGCAGCTTGACAGTGAACACTGAAGCTTTCTTT. Encoded protein: CASSLTVNTEAFF. Combining the CDR3 with reference TRBV5-5 and TRBJ1-1 gives the whole variable domain DAGVTQSPTHLIKTRGQQVTLRCSPISGHKSVSWYQQVLGQGPQFIFQYYEKEERGRGNFPDRFSARQFPNYSSELNVNALLLGDSALYLCASSLTVNTEAFFGQGTRLTVV.

Only a few counts were recorded for this clone. This sample also contains other DNA sequences that code for the same CDR3. The genes are TRBV20-1 and TRBJ1-1; D is undetermined. Trimming left V 6 bases short and J 1 base short, with 6 bases between. The CDR3 sequence is 11 residues long. CDR1 is DFQATT, CDR2 SNEGSKA, per germline (reference sequence). This CDR3 reads CSAPGNTEAFF. CDR3 DNA sequence: TGCAGTGCCCCGGGGAACACTGAAGCTTTCTTT.

The chain recombines TRBV2 with TRBJ2-3; D gene ambiguous. V was clipped by 2 bases and J by 2 bases, with 11 bases between them. CDR1 and CDR2 (germline): SNHLY, FYNNEI. CDR3 length equals 15 residues. CDR3 sequence: CASSEWRAYTDTQYF. The CDR3 bases are TGTGCCAGCAGTGAATGGCGCGCCTACACAGATACGCAGTATTTT.

The chain links TRBV5-4 to TRBJ1-2; TRBD1 matches at 12 bases. The CDR3 is 17 amino acids. CDR1 and CDR2 from the germline V gene are SGHNT and YYREEE (reference sequence). V shed 0 bases and J 7 bases; nucleotides not matched to a gene: 10. This CDR3 reads CASSLGTDRDRGLGYTF. Written as DNA, the CDR3 is TGTGCCAGCAGCTTGGGTACCGACCGGGACAGGGGGCTTGGCTACACCTTC.

The chain couples TRBV2 to TRBJ1-3; the D gene is possibly TRBD1 (6 bases). The CDR3 loop spans 15 amino acids. Looked up from germline, CDR1 is SNHLY and CDR2 is FYNNEI. Trimming shortened V by 6 bases and J by 4 bases, and 16 bases separated the two germline ends. CDR3 bases: TGTGCCAGCAGCCAAAGCACAGGGTTGGGAAACACCATATATTTT. This codes for CASSQSTGLGNTIYF.

Turning to this clone: The sample has other DNA sequences that encode this CDR3 too. V is TRBV29-1 and J is TRBJ1-6; 11 bases agree with TRBD1. This CDR3 has 13 amino acids. The junction had 1 base not matched to a gene; V was cut back by 5 bases and J by 7 bases. Germline V CDR1 and CDR2: SQVTM, ANQGSEA. The CDR3 loop reads CSVWTGGNSPLHF. The CDR3 DNA sequence: TGCAGCGTTTGGACAGGGGGCAATTCACCCCTCCACTTT.

The genes are TRBV5-1 and TRBJ1-4; 7 bases fit TRBD1. Germline CDR1 is SGHRS and CDR2 is YFSETQ. This CDR3 region has 14 residues. J was trimmed by 7 bases and V by 2 bases; bases with no gene match: 5. The CDR3 region has the DNA TGCGCCAGCAGCTTCGCAGGGGGATCTGAAAAACTGTTTTTT. Amino acids: CASSFAGGSEKLFF.